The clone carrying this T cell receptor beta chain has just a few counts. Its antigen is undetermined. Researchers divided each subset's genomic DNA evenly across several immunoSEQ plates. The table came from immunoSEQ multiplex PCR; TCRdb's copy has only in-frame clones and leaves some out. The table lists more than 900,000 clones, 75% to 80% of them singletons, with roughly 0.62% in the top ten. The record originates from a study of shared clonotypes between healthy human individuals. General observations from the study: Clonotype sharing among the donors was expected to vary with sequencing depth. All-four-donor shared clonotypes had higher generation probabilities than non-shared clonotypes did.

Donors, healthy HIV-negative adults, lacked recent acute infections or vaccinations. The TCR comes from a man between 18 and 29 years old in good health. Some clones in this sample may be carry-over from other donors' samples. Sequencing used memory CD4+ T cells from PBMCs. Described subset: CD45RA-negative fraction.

The DNA for the CDR3 is TGTGCCAGCAGCGTAATCGGGATCCCTGGGGCCAACGTCCTGACTTTC. This sequence encodes CASSVIGIPGANVLTF. The V gene is TRBV9, the J gene TRBJ2-6, with D possibly matching TRBD2 (5 bases). Germline V lookup: CDR1 SGDLS, CDR2 YYNGEE. Trimming removed 1 base from V and 2 bases from J, with 10 bases in between. The CDR3 covers 16 residues.